The T cell receptor beta chain under discussion was sequenced for a study of blood T cell repertoires in COVID-19. For the study at large: Samples came from the United States, Italy and Spain, spanning acute and convalescent COVID-19. The cDNA or gDNA used as material had been derived from T cells, B-cell-depleted T cells, or PBMCs.

This clone was observed a handful of times. Original data processing: From reference gene primer amplification, estimates of nucleated cell counts were derived. Only in-frame clones appear in the TCRdb table, and some are missing; sequencing was by immunoSEQ multiplex PCR. V, J and clone size were drawn from that table, and D and trimming were deduced from the DNA. Seen here are about 74,000 clones, 85% to 90% observed once, and the top ten hold 1.5% to 2%. In germline, CDR1 is MNHEY, CDR2 SMNVEV (reference sequence). The germline V and J ends were trimmed by 2 bases and 9 bases, with 13 bases remaining between them. This CDR3 comprises 14 residues.

The J gene is TRBJ1-4, the V gene TRBV27; weak D call: TRBD1 (5 bases). Sequencing was done on a sample of peripheral blood. The receptor comes from a woman at least 80 years old with active or convalescent COVID-19. The CDR3 region has the DNA TGTGCCAGCAGTTTAGGGAGGGACCGGAAAAAACTGTTTTTT. Translated: CASSLGRDRKKLFF.